This is a list of T cell receptor beta chains from one sample in a study of sequential checkpoint blockade in melanoma. Repertoires were generated with immunoSEQ multiplex PCR, while TCRdb's copy carries only in-frame clones and drops some. The table has roughly 12,000 clones, roughly 60% seen once. Sequenced here: CD8+ T cells sorted from blood (inferred from file names), sampled from a patient given nivolumab and ipilimumab in sequence. The receptors here all came from a human donor with melanoma. The CDR3 runs from the conserved cysteine through the conserved F or W. Only some rows state a clone size, as once, few, many or a class for expanded clones.

j_gene: TRBJ1-5; len: 16; v_gene: TRBV28; abundance: large; CDR3aa: CASSSLSTGANQPQHF
j_gene: TRBJ2-5; len: 14; v_gene: TRBV28; abundance: .; CDR3aa: CASTAGWGGETQYF
j_gene: TRBJ2-3; len: 16; v_gene: TRBV6-6; abundance: .; CDR3aa: CATLRGLAGGTDTQYF
j_gene: TRBJ1-1; len: 15; v_gene: TRBV27; abundance: .; CDR3aa: CASSPLTGENTEAFF
j_gene: TRBJ1-5; len: 14; v_gene: TRBV9; abundance: medium-sized; CDR3aa: CASSEGATGQPQHF
j_gene: TRBJ2-1; len: 16; v_gene: TRBV5-1; abundance: once; CDR3aa: CASSLVLADPYNEQFF
j_gene: TRBJ2-1; len: 14; v_gene: TRBV25-1; abundance: .; CDR3aa: CASSATGTGNEQFF
j_gene: TRBJ2-7; len: 15; v_gene: TRBV6-4; abundance: few; CDR3aa: CASSDPDRAGHEQYF
j_gene: TRBJ2-7; len: 14; v_gene: TRBV5-6; abundance: .; CDR3aa: CASTYGDPSYEQYF
j_gene: TRBJ2-5; len: 13; v_gene: TRBV9; abundance: .; CDR3aa: CASSVDAGSEQYF